The 17 T cell receptor beta chains given below trace back to one sample, sequenced in a study of graft-versus-host responses after intestinal transplantation. These TCRs' antigens remain unknown. The data were produced by immunoSEQ multiplex PCR, yet TCRdb's version contains in-frame clones alone and is incomplete. This sample carries some 70,000 clones, about nine tenths of them seen once, and the ten largest clones take around 8.6%. The sample in question was unstimulated CD8+ T cells sorted from spleen or lymph node cells, obtained before transplant. All receptors derive from a human donor who was the organ donor for an intestinal transplant.

DNA for the CDR3: TGTGCCAGCAGTGAGGGACAGGGTCTCCATGAGCAGTTCTTC. Translating it yields CASSEGQGLHEQFF. The chain combines TRBV2 with TRBJ2-1, with TRBD1 matching 9 bases. J was trimmed by 8 bases and V by 3 bases; bases with no gene match: 5. Germline values: CDR1 SNHLY, CDR2 FYNNEI. This CDR3 spans 14 amino acids.

This chain uses TRBV27 with TRBJ2-3; TRBD1 aligns across 7 bases. Trimming removed 4 bases from V and 0 bases from J; junction bases left unmatched: 4. The germline V gene encodes CDR1 MNHEY and CDR2 SMNVEV (reference sequence). This CDR3 has 15 residues. DNA of the CDR3: TGTGCCAGCAGTTCTGGGGACAGCAGCACAGATACGCAGTATTTT. Translated, it gives CASSSGDSSTDTQYF.

The chain recombines TRBV4-1 with TRBJ1-3; possible D gene TRBD1, 5 bases. Germline loops: CDR1 MGHRA, CDR2 YSYEKL. The CDR3 spans 15 residues. Trimming stripped 1 base from V and 4 bases from J, with 11 bases between. The DNA for the CDR3 is TGCGCCAGCAGCCAAGGGCTGGCAGGGGGAAACACCATATATTTT. This sequence encodes CASSQGLAGGNTIYF.

The rearrangement uses TRBV5-1 and TRBJ2-7, with D perhaps matching TRBD1 (6 bases). The CDR3 length is 13 residues. Germline V gene lookup returns CDR1 SGHRS and CDR2 YFSETQ. V was shortened by 5 bases and J by 2 bases, with 11 bases between the two germline ends. In nucleotides, the CDR3 is TGCGCCAGCAGGTCCAGGGGAACCTACGAGCAGTACTTC. Its translation is CASRSRGTYEQYF.

This rearrangement joins TRBV9 to TRBJ1-1; D is unresolved. CDR3 size: 15 residues. CDR1 SGDLS and CDR2 YYNGEE come from the germline V gene. Between the trimmed V and J ends, which lost 0 bases and 11 bases, there was a span of 20 bases. The CDR3 is CASSVEEGRTNVAFF. CDR3 in DNA: TGTGCCAGCAGCGTAGAGGAGGGCCGGACTAACGTGGCTTTCTTT.

This chain connects TRBV7-9 to TRBJ2-7; 9 bases agree with TRBD1. In germline, CDR1 is SEHNR, CDR2 FQNEAQ (reference sequence). The CDR3 is 17 amino acids. V was pared by 4 bases and J by 6 bases, with 16 bases of the junction left unmatched. The CDR3 loop reads CASSSPHRGPVFVEQYF. In DNA form, the CDR3 reads TGTGCCAGCAGCTCCCCCCACAGGGGGCCTGTATTCGTCGAGCAGTACTTC.

The chain joins TRBV2 to TRBJ2-7; tentative D call: TRBD1 (6 bases). This CDR3 spans 13 amino acids. Germline V lookup: CDR1 SNHLY, CDR2 FYNNEI. V lost 6 bases to trimming and J lost 3 bases, with 12 bases between them. The CDR3 DNA is TGTGCCAGCAGACCCACAGGGTTCTACGAGCAGTACTTC. Protein sequence: CASRPTGFYEQYF.

The chain is built from TRBV4-2 and TRBJ1-2; D gene uncertain. There are 13 residues in the CDR3. With 1 base removed from V and 4 bases from J, the gap between germline ends came to 7 bases. The germline gives CDR1 LGHNA, CDR2 YNFKEQ. The CDR3 protein is CASSQGQTYGYTF. The DNA for the CDR3 is TGTGCCAGCAGCCAAGGTCAAACCTATGGCTACACCTTC.

J is TRBJ2-1 and V is TRBV19; D call uncertain. CDR1 and CDR2 from the germline V gene are LNHDA and SQIVND (reference sequence). This CDR3 contains 14 residues. V was shortened by 3 bases and J by 1 base, with 7 bases between the two germline ends. CDR3 in amino acids: CASSIRESYNEQFF. The CDR3 bases are TGTGCCAGTAGTATTAGGGAATCCTACAATGAGCAGTTCTTC. The whole variable domain, filled in from reference TRBV19 and TRBJ2-1, reads DGGITQSPKYLFRKEGQNVTLSCEQNLNHDAMYWYRQDPGQGLRLIYYSQIVNDFQKGDIAEGYSVSREKKESFPLTVTSAQKNPTAFYLCASSIRESYNEQFFGPGTRLTVL.

This clone has more than one count but fewer than ten. This rearrangement joins TRBV6-5 to TRBJ1-1, with a possible D match to TRBD1 (6 bases). The V end was cut by 5 bases, the J end by 10 bases, with 14 bases between. Germline V gene lookup returns CDR1 MNHEY and CDR2 SVGAGI. The CDR3 spans 12 residues. In DNA, the CDR3 is TGTGCCAGCAGTGAAAAAAGGGGGAGAGCTTTCTTT. Translating it yields CASSEKRGRAFF.

This chain joins TRBV12-5 and TRBJ2-2; TRBD1 matches 7 bases. CDR1 and CDR2 from the germline V gene are LGHNT and FRNRAP. Trimming removed 0 bases from V and 5 bases from J; junction bases left unmatched: 6. The CDR3 covers 16 residues. CDR3 in amino acids: CASGLVLRGRTGELFF. The CDR3 nucleotides are TGTGCTAGTGGTTTGGTCTTAAGGGGGCGAACCGGGGAGCTGTTTTTT.

The chain uses TRBV28 and TRBJ2-1; 7 bases line up with TRBD1. There are 13 residues in the CDR3. J was trimmed by 7 bases and V by 3 bases; bases with no gene match: 3. Germline V gene data show CDR1 as MDHEN and CDR2 as SYDVKM. The DNA of the CDR3 is TGTGCCAGCAGTTTGACAGGGTGGAATGAGCAGTTCTTC. Its translation: CASSLTGWNEQFF.

The gene calls are TRBV27 and TRBJ2-2, with a weak D call TRBD2 (6 bases). CDR3 length: 18 amino acids. The V end lost 1 base, the J end lost 4 bases, and 19 bases lay between the germline ends. Germline values: CDR1 MNHEY, CDR2 SMNVEV (reference sequence). CDR3 in amino acids: CASSLLWYGGVFTGELFF. CDR3 coding DNA: TGTGCCAGCAGTTTATTGTGGTACGGGGGTGTCTTCACCGGGGAGCTGTTTTTT.

The rearrangement joins TRBV18 to TRBJ1-1; TRBD1 matches 9 bases. J was trimmed by 0 bases and V by 10 bases; bases with no gene match: 6. The V gene's germline CDR1 is KGHSH and CDR2 LQKENI. The CDR3 runs 14 residues. CDR3 DNA sequence: TGTGCCACAGGGACAGGGAGTTTGAACACTGAAGCTTTCTTT. It encodes CATGTGSLNTEAFF.

V gene TRBV6-6 combines with J gene TRBJ1-5, with no clear D. Looked up from germline, CDR1 is MNHNY and CDR2 is SVGAGI (reference sequence). The CDR3 sequence is 14 residues long. V lost 3 bases and J lost 3, with 9 bases in between. The CDR3: CASSYPDYNQPQHF. The CDR3 bases are TGTGCCAGCAGTTATCCAGATTACAATCAGCCCCAGCATTTT.

This chain uses TRBV5-1 with TRBJ1-1, with no clear D. CDR3 size: 15 residues. V shed 0 bases and J shed 5 bases, with 14 bases lying between them. CDR1 SGHRS and CDR2 YFSETQ come from the germline V gene. DNA for the CDR3: TGCGCCAGCAGCTTGGCATCCCGAGGGATAACTGAAGCTTTCTTT. This translates into CASSLASRGITEAFF.

This sequence joins TRBV5-6 and TRBJ2-1; TRBD1 or TRBD2 may be the D gene (7 bases each). This CDR3 is built from 18 residues. CDR1 and CDR2 from the germline V gene are SGHDT and YYEEEE. Trimming took off 7 bases at V and 3 bases at J, with 26 bases between the two ends. This CDR3 reads CASRLGPRGGEVYNEQFF. The CDR3 nucleotides read TGTGCCAGCCGACTTGGCCCCAGGGGGGGGGAAGTCTACAATGAGCAGTTCTTC.